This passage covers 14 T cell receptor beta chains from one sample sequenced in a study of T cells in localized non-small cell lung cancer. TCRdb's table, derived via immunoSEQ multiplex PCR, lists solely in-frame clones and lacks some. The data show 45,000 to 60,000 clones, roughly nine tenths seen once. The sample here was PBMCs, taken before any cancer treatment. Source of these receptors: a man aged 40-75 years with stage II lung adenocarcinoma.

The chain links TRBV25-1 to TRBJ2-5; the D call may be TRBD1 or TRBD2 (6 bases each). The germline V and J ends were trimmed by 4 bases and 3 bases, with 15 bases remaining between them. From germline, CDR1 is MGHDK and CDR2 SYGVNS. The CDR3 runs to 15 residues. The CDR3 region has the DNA TGTGCCAGCAGTGTATACGGGGGCAGGGAAGAGACCCAGTACTTC. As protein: CASSVYGGREETQYF.

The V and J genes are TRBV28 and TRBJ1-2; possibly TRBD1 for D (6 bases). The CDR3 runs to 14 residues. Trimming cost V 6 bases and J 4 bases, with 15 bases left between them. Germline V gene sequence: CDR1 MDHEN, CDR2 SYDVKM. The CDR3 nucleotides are TGTGCCAGCAGCCAGGGACAAAGGGCCTATGGCTACACCTTC. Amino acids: CASSQGQRAYGYTF.

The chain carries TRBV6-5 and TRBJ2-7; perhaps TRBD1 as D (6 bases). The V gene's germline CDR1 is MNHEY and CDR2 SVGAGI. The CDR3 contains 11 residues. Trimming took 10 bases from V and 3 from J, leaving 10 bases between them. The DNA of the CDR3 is TGTGCCACCGGACAGTTCTACGAGCAGTACGTC. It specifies CATGQFYEQYV.

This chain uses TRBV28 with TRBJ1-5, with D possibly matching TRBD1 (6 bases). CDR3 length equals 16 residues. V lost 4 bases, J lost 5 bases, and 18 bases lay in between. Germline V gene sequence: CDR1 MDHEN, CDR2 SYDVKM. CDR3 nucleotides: TGTGCCAGCAGTTCACCTTACAGGGCTGAGGATCAGCCCCAGCATTTT. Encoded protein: CASSSPYRAEDQPQHF.

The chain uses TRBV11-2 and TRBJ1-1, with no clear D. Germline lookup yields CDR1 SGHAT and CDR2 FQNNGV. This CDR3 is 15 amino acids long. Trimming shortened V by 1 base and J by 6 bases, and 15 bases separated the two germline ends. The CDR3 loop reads CASSLGTNYFSEAFF. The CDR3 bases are TGTGCCAGCAGCTTAGGCACAAATTATTTCTCTGAAGCTTTCTTT.

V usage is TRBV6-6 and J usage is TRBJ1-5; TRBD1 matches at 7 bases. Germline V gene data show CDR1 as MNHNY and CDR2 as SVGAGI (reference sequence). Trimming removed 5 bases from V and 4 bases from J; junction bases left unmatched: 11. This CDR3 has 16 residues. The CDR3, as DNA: TGTGCCAGCAGTCACTTGGGACAGCATCTTAATCAGCCCCAGCATTTT. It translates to CASSHLGQHLNQPQHF.

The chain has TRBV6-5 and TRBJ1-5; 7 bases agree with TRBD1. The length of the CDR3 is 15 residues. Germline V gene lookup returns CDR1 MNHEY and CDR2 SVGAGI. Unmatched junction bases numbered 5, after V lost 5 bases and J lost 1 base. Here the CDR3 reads CASSGIQGSNQPQHF. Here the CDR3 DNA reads TGTGCCAGCAGTGGTATACAGGGGAGCAATCAGCCCCAGCATTTT.

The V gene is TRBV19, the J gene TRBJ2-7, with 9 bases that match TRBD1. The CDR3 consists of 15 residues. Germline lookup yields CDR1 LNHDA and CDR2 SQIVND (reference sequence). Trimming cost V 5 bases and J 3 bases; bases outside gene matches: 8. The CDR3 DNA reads TGTGCCAGTAGTCTCCGGACAGGGGCACACTACGAGCAGTACTTC. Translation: CASSLRTGAHYEQYF.

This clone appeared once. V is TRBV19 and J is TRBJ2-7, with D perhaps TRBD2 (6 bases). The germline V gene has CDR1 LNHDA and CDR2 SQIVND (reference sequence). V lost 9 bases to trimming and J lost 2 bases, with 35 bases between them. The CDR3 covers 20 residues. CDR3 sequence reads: CASLDPGAGWRERSPYEQYF. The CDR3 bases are TGTGCCAGCCTTGACCCGGGTGCCGGGTGGAGGGAGAGAAGTCCCTACGAGCAGTACTTC.

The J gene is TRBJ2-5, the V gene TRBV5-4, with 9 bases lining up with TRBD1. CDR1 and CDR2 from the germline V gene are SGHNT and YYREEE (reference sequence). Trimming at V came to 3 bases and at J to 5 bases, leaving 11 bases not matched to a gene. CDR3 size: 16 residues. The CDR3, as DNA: TGTGCCAGCAGCTATAAAACCGGGACAGGGCAGGAGACCCAGTACTTC. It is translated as CASSYKTGTGQETQYF. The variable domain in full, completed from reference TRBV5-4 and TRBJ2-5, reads ETGVTQSPTHLIKTRGQQVTLRCSSQSGHNTVSWYQQALGQGPQFIFQYYREEENGRGNFPPRFSGLQFPNYSSELNVNALELDDSALYLCASSYKTGTGQETQYFGPGTRLLVL.

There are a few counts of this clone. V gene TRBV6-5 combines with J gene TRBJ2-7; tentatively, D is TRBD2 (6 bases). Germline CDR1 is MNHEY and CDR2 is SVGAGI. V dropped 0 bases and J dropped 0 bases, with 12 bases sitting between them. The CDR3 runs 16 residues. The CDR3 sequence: CASSYSTSEGSYEQYF. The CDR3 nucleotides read TGTGCCAGCAGTTACTCAACCTCGGAGGGCTCCTACGAGCAGTACTTC.

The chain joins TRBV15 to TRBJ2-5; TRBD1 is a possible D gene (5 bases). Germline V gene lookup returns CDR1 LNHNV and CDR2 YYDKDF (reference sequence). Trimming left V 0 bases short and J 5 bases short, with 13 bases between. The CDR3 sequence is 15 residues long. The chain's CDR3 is CATSRDEDTYETQYF. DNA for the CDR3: TGTGCCACCAGCAGAGATGAGGACACTTACGAGACCCAGTACTTC.

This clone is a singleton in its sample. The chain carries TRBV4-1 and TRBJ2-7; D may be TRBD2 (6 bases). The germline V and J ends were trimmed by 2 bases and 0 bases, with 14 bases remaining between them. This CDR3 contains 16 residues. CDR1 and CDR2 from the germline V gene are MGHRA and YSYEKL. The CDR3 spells CASSQLSGVSSYEQYF. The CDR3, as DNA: TGCGCCAGCAGCCAATTGTCGGGGGTGAGCTCCTACGAGCAGTACTTC.

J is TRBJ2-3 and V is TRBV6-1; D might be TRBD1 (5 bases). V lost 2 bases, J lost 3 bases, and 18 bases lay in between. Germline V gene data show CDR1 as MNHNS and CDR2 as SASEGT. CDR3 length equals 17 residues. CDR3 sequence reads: CASSESIVGVWTDTQYF. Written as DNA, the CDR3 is TGTGCCAGCAGTGAAAGTATAGTAGGGGTGTGGACAGATACGCAGTATTTT.